This passage covers 12 T cell receptor beta chains from one sample sequenced in a study of CD8+ T cells in alopecia areata. Sequencing used cDNA as its template, made by extracting RNA and reverse transcribing it. Method: immunoSEQ multiplex PCR; TCRdb's copy keeps in-frame clones and lacks some. The sample lists 150,000 or so clones; almost 50% were seen once. The sequencing here drew on CD8+ T cells sorted from blood, taken at week 0. The receptors here all came from a human donor with alopecia areata.

This chain joins TRBV6-5 and TRBJ1-4, with D uncertain. This CDR3 spans 14 amino acids. Germline V gene data show CDR1 as MNHEY and CDR2 as SVGAGI. The germline V and J ends were trimmed by 5 bases and 7 bases, with 14 bases remaining between them. The CDR3 bases are TGTGCCAGCAGTAAGGACCTGGCAGTTGAAAAACTGTTTTTT. Translating it yields CASSKDLAVEKLFF.

This clone was counted between two and nine times. This rearrangement joins TRBV27 to TRBJ2-7; D unclear. This CDR3 is 14 amino acids long. Looked up from germline, CDR1 is MNHEY and CDR2 is SMNVEV (reference sequence). Trimming removed 4 bases from V and 0 bases from J, with 10 bases in between. CDR3 sequence reads: CASSSDIASYEQYF. The CDR3 nucleotides are TGTGCCAGCAGTTCCGACATCGCCTCCTACGAGCAGTACTTC.

The sample holds a few counts of this clone. The chain combines TRBV6-5 with TRBJ1-2, with D perhaps matching TRBD1 (6 bases). The V end was cut by 5 bases, the J end by 8 bases, with 18 bases between. Germline V lookup: CDR1 MNHEY, CDR2 SVGAGI. The CDR3 has 14 amino acids. The CDR3 spells CASSDSGTSRGYTF. The CDR3 region has the DNA TGTGCCAGCAGTGATTCCGGGACAAGCCGCGGCTACACCTTC.

V usage is TRBV6-5 and J usage is TRBJ2-3; D call uncertain. V was trimmed by 5 bases and J by 0 bases, leaving 6 bases between them. The CDR3 contains 13 residues. The germline gives CDR1 MNHEY, CDR2 SVGAGI. This CDR3 is CASSDGSTDTQYF. The CDR3 coding sequence is TGTGCCAGCAGTGACGGTAGCACAGATACGCAGTATTTT.

This clone was recorded a few times. The chain employs TRBV5-1 and TRBJ1-1, with unresolved D. Germline CDR1 is SGHRS and CDR2 is YFSETQ. The germline V and J ends were trimmed by 5 bases and 5 bases, with 13 bases remaining between them. CDR3 length equals 13 residues. The CDR3 spells CASREGRNTEAFF. DNA for the CDR3: TGCGCCAGCAGAGAAGGGAGAAATACTGAAGCTTTCTTT.

The rearrangement joins TRBV29-1 to TRBJ2-7; either TRBD1 or TRBD2 may supply D (6 bases each). Germline loops: CDR1 SQVTM, CDR2 ANQGSEA. The CDR3 contains 16 residues. Trimming pared 2 bases from V and 0 bases from J, leaving 17 bases between. The CDR3 here is CSVELFGGRSSYEQYF. The CDR3 coding sequence is TGCAGCGTTGAACTGTTTGGGGGGCGAAGCTCCTACGAGCAGTACTTC.

This rearrangement joins TRBV5-1 to TRBJ2-1; D possibly uses TRBD1 or TRBD2 (6 bases each). CDR3 length equals 15 residues. The V gene lost 4 bases and the J gene lost 4 bases, with 15 bases spanning the gap. Germline CDR1 is SGHRS and CDR2 is YFSETQ. CDR3: CASSPYGGAYNEQFF. CDR3 in DNA: TGCGCCAGCAGCCCATACGGGGGCGCGTACAATGAGCAGTTCTTC. Combining the CDR3 with reference TRBV5-1 and TRBJ2-1 gives the whole variable domain KAGVTQTPRYLIKTRGQQVTLSCSPISGHRSVSWYQQTPGQGLQFLFEYFSETQRNKGNFPGRFSGRQFSNSRSEMNVSTLELGDSALYLCASSPYGGAYNEQFFGPGTRLTVL.

The gene calls are TRBV4-1 and TRBJ1-1; weak D call: TRBD1 (5 bases). The length of the CDR3 is 15 residues. Germline loops: CDR1 MGHRA, CDR2 YSYEKL. The ends were cut back, 0 bases at V and 2 bases at J, with 10 bases in the middle. CDR3 sequence reads: CASSQESQGNTEAFF. The CDR3 coding sequence is TGCGCCAGCAGCCAAGAGTCGCAGGGAAACACTGAAGCTTTCTTT.

This clone occurred a few times. The rearrangement links TRBV30 to TRBJ2-4; D may correspond to TRBD1 or TRBD2 (6 bases each). The V gene lost 1 base and the J gene lost 5 bases, with 18 bases spanning the gap. Germline CDR1 GTSNPN, CDR2 SVGIG (reference sequence). The CDR3 is 16 amino acids. The CDR3 DNA follows: TGTGCCTGGAGTGACCACAGGGAGGAGGGGGAAAACATTCAGTACTTC. Protein product: CAWSDHREEGENIQYF.

The chain recombines TRBV7-9 with TRBJ1-1; weak D call: TRBD1 (5 bases). Per the germline V gene, CDR1 is SEHNR and CDR2 is FQNEAQ (reference sequence). The V gene lost 8 bases and the J gene lost 0 bases, with 13 bases spanning the gap. CDR3 length: 14 residues. The DNA for the CDR3 is TGTGCCAGCTTGGGGGGGAAGATGAACACTGAAGCTTTCTTT. The encoded protein is CASLGGKMNTEAFF.

This sequence joins TRBV27 and TRBJ2-5; TRBD1 matches at 9 bases. This CDR3 is built from 14 residues. V was pared by 4 bases and J by 1 base, with 1 base of the junction left unmatched. Germline V gene lookup returns CDR1 MNHEY and CDR2 SMNVEV (reference sequence). CDR3 in amino acids: CASSSTGGQETQYF. CDR3 in DNA: TGTGCCAGCAGTTCGACAGGGGGCCAAGAGACCCAGTACTTC.

This rearrangement joins TRBV27 to TRBJ2-7; D is perhaps TRBD2 (6 bases). This CDR3 region has 13 residues. Looked up from germline, CDR1 is MNHEY and CDR2 is SMNVEV (reference sequence). V lost 5 bases and J 4 bases, leaving 12 bases between the germline ends. The CDR3: CASSPAGSYEQYF. CDR3 coding DNA: TGTGCCAGCAGTCCGGCGGGGTCTTACGAGCAGTACTTC.